The 4 T cell receptor beta chains below all came from one sample that was sequenced in a study of blood T cell repertoires in COVID-19. The repertoire was sequenced with immunoSEQ multiplex PCR; TCRdb's copy has only in-frame clones and lacks some. The sample carries some 250,000 clones, 88% recorded once. Sequenced material: peripheral blood. The receptor source for this set is a woman in her thirties or forties who had recovered from COVID-19.

The chain recombines TRBV4-1 with TRBJ2-7, with TRBD2 matching over 9 bases. The CDR3 consists of 16 residues. From germline, CDR1 is MGHRA and CDR2 YSYEKL. The ends lost 4 bases at V and 6 bases at J; junction bases unmatched: 13. The CDR3 sequence is CASSLARAGGGGEQYF. In DNA, the CDR3 is TGCGCCAGCAGCCTAGCCCGCGCGGGAGGGGGGGGCGAGCAGTACTTC.

The chain has TRBV28 and TRBJ2-7; no reliable D call. The CDR3 contains 16 residues. Trimming took 0 bases from V and 2 from J, leaving 14 bases between them. Per germline, CDR1 MDHEN and CDR2 SYDVKM. CDR3 coding DNA: TGTGCCAGCAGTTTATGGGCCGCCGGGTCTACCTACGAGCAGTACTTC. Translation gives CASSLWAAGSTYEQYF.

The chain joins TRBV5-1 to TRBJ1-3; D perhaps matches TRBD1 (5 bases). The CDR3 length is 16 residues. V dropped 4 bases and J dropped 0 bases, with 14 bases sitting between them. Germline assignment: CDR1 SGHRS and CDR2 YFSETQ. The DNA for the CDR3 is TGCGCCAGCAGCGATCCGGGACTTTCCTCTGGAAACACCATATATTTT. It encodes CASSDPGLSSGNTIYF.

CDR3 sequence reads: CASSHARTGPFEAFF. For the CDR3, the DNA is TGCGCCAGCAGCCACGCAAGGACAGGGCCATTTGAAGCTTTCTTT. The chain links TRBV4-3 to TRBJ1-1; 8 bases match TRBD1. The V gene end was trimmed by 3 bases and the J gene end by 7 bases; junction bases not matched to a gene: 10. The CDR3 has 15 residues. CDR1 LGHNA and CDR2 YSLEER come from the germline V gene.